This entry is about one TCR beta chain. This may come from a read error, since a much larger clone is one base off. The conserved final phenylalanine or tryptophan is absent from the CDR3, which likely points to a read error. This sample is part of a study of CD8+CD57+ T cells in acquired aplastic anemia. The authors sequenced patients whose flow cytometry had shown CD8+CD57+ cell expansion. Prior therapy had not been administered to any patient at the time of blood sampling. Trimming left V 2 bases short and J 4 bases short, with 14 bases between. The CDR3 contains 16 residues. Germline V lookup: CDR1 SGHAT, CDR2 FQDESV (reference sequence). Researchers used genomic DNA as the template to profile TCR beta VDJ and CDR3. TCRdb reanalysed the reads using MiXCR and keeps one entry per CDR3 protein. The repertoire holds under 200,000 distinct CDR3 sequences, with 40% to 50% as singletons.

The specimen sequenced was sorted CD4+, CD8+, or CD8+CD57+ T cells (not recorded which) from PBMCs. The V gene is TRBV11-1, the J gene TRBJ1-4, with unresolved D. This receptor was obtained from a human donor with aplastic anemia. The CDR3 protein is CASSLSHSGLNEKLFL. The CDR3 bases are TGTGCCAGCAGCTTATCCCACAGTGGACTTAATGAAAAACTGTTTCTT.